This T cell receptor (beta chain) was retrieved from a study of shared clonotypes between healthy human individuals. Findings and caveats of the study: Though the depth was large, rarefaction showed that sorted-subset sequencing was incomplete.

Assay used: immunoSEQ multiplex PCR; TCRdb lists only in-frame clones, some missing. Here the sample spans about 1.9 million clones, roughly 93% being singletons. This clone is a singleton in its sample. Its antigen is unknown. Naive CD8 cells, CD45RO-negative and positively selected for CCR7, excluded terminally differentiated effector memory CD45RA+ cells. Trimming took 4 bases from V and 6 from J; bases not matched to a gene: 4. Germline CDR1 PRHDT, CDR2 FYEKMQ (reference sequence). This CDR3 has 15 amino acids. Sequencing input: naive CD8+ T cells from PBMCs. The source of this sequence is a man aged 18 to 35 in good health. Some clones in this sample may be carry-over from other donors' samples. J is TRBJ1-6 and V is TRBV13; 9 positions match TRBD1. The CDR3 is CASSSGQGINSPLHF. The CDR3, as DNA: TGTGCCAGCAGCTCAGGACAGGGGATTAATTCACCCCTCCACTTT.